This TCR beta chain is from a study of blood T cell repertoires in COVID-19. In the authors' workflow: Scientists estimated how many nucleated cells there were by amplifying reference gene primers. The data were produced by immunoSEQ multiplex PCR, yet TCRdb's version contains in-frame clones alone and is incomplete. The DNA gave D and trimming, while V, J and clone size come from that table. The sample records under 200,000 clones, around 82% being singletons. Germline trimming cut 0 bases from V and 5 bases from J; bases unmatched to any gene: 9. The CDR3 runs to 16 residues. Looked up from germline, CDR1 is LGHNA and CDR2 is YNFKEQ.

Input material: PBMCs or T cells enriched from blood (not recorded which). The sequence derives from a woman in her fifties or sixties with acute COVID-19. V usage is TRBV4-2 and J usage is TRBJ2-5; 7 nucleotides line up with TRBD1. The CDR3 sequence: CASSQDPLTGWETQYF. CDR3 coding DNA: TGTGCCAGCAGCCAAGACCCTCTGACAGGGTGGGAGACCCAGTACTTC.